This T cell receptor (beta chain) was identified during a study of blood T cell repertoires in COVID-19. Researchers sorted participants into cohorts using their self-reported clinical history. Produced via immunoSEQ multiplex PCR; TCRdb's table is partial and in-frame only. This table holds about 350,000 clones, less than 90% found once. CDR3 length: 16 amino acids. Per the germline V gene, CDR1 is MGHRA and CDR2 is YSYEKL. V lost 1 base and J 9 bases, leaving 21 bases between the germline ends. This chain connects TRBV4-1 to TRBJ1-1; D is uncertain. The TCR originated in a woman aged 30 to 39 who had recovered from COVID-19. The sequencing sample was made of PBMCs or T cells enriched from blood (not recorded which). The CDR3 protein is CASSQGLPHKEIQAFF. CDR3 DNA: TGCGCCAGCAGCCAAGGCCTTCCGCACAAGGAGATACAAGCTTTCTTT.